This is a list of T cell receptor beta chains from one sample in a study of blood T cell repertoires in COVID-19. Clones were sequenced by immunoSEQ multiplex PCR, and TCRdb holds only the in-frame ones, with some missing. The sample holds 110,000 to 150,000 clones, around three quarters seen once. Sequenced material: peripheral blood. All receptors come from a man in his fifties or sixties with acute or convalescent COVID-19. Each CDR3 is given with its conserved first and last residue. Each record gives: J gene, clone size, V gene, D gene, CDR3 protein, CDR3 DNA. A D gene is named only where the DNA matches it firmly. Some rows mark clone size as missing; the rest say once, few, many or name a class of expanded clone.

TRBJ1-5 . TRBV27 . CASSFSSGGQPQHF TGTGCCAGCAGTTTTTCATCGGGGGGCCAGCCCCAGCATTTT
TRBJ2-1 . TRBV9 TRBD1 CASSAAPGTGKSSYNEQFF TGTGCCAGCAGCGCCGCCCCCGGGACAGGCAAAAGCTCCTACAATGAGCAGTTCTTC
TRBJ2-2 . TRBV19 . CASSITRANTGELFF TGTGCCAGTAGTATAACCAGGGCGAACACCGGGGAGCTGTTTTTT
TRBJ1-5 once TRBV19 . CASSPDRNQPQHF TGTGCCAGTAGTCCCGACAGAAATCAGCCCCAGCATTTT
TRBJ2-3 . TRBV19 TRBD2 CASRLAGVTDTQYF TGTGCCAGTAGACTAGCGGGAGTAACAGATACGCAGTATTTT
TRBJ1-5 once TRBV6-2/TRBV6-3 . CASSPQDFEQPQHF TGTGCCAGCAGTCCCCAGGATTTTGAGCAGCCCCAGCATTTT
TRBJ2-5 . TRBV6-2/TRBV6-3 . CASSYSAVQETQYF TGTGCCAGCAGTTACTCCGCGGTCCAAGAGACCCAGTACTTC
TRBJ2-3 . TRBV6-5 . CASSAGPDTQYF TGTGCCAGCAGCGCAGGGCCAGATACGCAGTATTTT
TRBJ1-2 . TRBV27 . CASSLTQGLGYTF TGTGCCAGCAGTTTAACCCAGGGGTTAGGCTACACCTTC
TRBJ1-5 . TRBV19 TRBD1 CASSGTTTGVSNQPQHF TGTGCCAGTAGTGGGACGACGACAGGGGTGAGCAATCAGCCCCAGCATTTT
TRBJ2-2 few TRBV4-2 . CASSQVTAGELFF TGTGCCAGCAGCCAAGTTACAGCCGGGGAGCTGTTTTTT
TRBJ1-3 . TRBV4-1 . CASSQGLGQTSSGNTIYF TGCGCCAGCAGCCAAGGCCTCGGACAGACGAGCTCTGGAAACACCATATATTTT
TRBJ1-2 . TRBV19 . CASSIERGPNYGYTF TGTGCCAGTAGTATAGAGCGGGGGCCCAACTATGGCTACACCTTC
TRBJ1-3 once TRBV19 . CASSIFQGGNTIYF TGTGCCAGTAGTATCTTCCAGGGAGGAAACACCATATATTTT